Below, one T cell receptor beta chain is given with its context. Its antigen remains unidentified. Within one base of it there is no much larger clone, and no base qualities were kept. The data originate from a study of shared clonotypes between healthy human individuals (TCRdb year 2020). Regarding the complete study: A few men and two women, aged 18 to 49 years, made up the cohort. Per donor, three plates each were used for CD4 naive and CD4 memory, two for CD8 naive, and one for CD8 memory. To estimate repertoire size and how much clonotype sharing occurs between individuals, the study deeply sequenced the blood TCR repertoires of roughly 5 healthy adults. Libraries were prepared and TCR repertoires were sequenced by different laboratories using diverse techniques, in order to increase sequencing depth and limit assay-specific biases. Leukapheresis yielded between about 0.8 and 9.5 billion PBMCs per donor. Results and caveats for the whole study, not just this receptor: Clonotypes shared by all four sorted-subset donors showed higher generation probabilities than non-shared clonotypes. The small number of donors limited the genetic and exposure-history diversity represented. Larger estimated clonotype richness was generally found for naive subsets than for memory subsets. Rarefaction of sorted-subset datasets indicated incomplete sequencing despite the large sequencing depth. Sampling was restricted to blood, and TCR repertoires in tissue are likely to differ from TCR repertoires in blood. Sharing across four donors was observed for roughly 5% of naive CD4, around 3.5% of naive CD8, over 2% of memory CD4, and about 0.4% of memory CD8 clonotypes. Pairwise subsampling led to the expectation that sequencing depth would affect the degree of clonotype sharing among donors.

V is pruned by 3 bases and J by 5 bases, leaving 4 bases of the junction without a gene match. The CDR1 and CDR2 encoded by the germline V gene are MDHEN and SYDVKM. Reading from cysteine to phenylalanine, the CDR3 counts 14 amino acids. Solely the CDR3 DNA is kept, with 42 bases framed from the first base. Donors were healthy HIV-negative adults with no recently reported acute infections or vaccinations. Only Caucasian adults living in Nashville, Tennessee, USA were represented among the donors. Magnetic negative selection was used to enrich CD4+ T cells, after which naive cells were positively selected on CD45RA and the negative fraction became the memory subset. Blood was collected by leukapheresis, and PBMCs were isolated by Ficoll-Histopaque density gradient centrifugation and then cryopreserved in liquid nitrogen vapor phase. Analytical flow cytometry was used to check the purity and quantity of each magnetically sorted T cell population. Genomic DNA was isolated from each sorted fraction and quantified by UV absorbance on a Nanodrop 2000c.

Using the deep immunoSEQ assay, TCR CDR3 regions were amplified from genomic DNA by multiplex PCR. Extracted genomic DNA from each cell subset was spread evenly across all wells of several immunoSEQ 96-well plates, with each plate serving as a replicate. For sorted subsets, 200 ng of genomic DNA, equivalent to roughly 33,000 T cell genomes, went into each replicate PCR. Purified libraries were quantified with a Qubit 3.0 fluorometer, sized on a Bioanalyzer 2100, and re-quantified with the KAPA Library Quantification kit. Each immunoSEQ 96-well plate was sequenced on its own single-read 150-cycle Illumina NextSeq 550 flow cell. In the authors' own workflow: Because only junctional sequences without quality scores were contained in the immunoSEQ output, filtering matching that applied to full-length reads could not be performed. Sequences were annotated with PyIR, a Python wrapper for IgBLAST v1.9, using IMGT germline references to assign V/J genes and CDR3. Reads with weak V/J assignments (E-value above 1e-6), missing CDR3, stop codons, out-of-frame junctions, or ambiguous translated residues were removed. V3J clonotypes were defined as sequences sharing an identical inferred V gene, J gene, and CDR3 amino acid sequence. Percentage overlap between repertoires was calculated by dividing the number of shared unique clonotypes by the size of the smaller repertoire. Three approaches were used to assess repertoire richness: RTK rarefaction, the Chao1 estimator, and Recon v2.1 estimates of unobserved clonotypes. For all TCRbeta clonotypes obtained by the gDNA method from a handful of donors, generation probabilities were computed with OLGA. TCRdb's version of the immuneACCESS table is confined to in-frame rearrangements and falls short of the full clone set. An unresolved V gene accounts for under half of the shortfall where checked; the remainder is of unknown origin. The V and J calls and clone size were taken over from that table, and D and trimming were inferred from the DNA. The sample profile shows 2 million to 3 million clones; 93% of them were found once. The ten largest clones add up to roughly 0.39% of the sample.

The TCR was taken from a man aged 18 to 29 in good health. Some clones in this sample may be carry-over from other donors' samples. Sample: naive CD4+ T cells from PBMCs. The cell subset or site label, as the study defines it: CD45RA+ positively selected. The chain couples TRBV28 to TRBJ2-1; the central 7 bases match TRBD2. The CDR3 region: CASSLAGAHNEQFF. The bases are TGTGCCAGCAGTTTGGCGGGAGCGCACAATGAGCAGTTCTTC.